The T cell receptor beta chain described here comes from a study of cytomegalovirus exposure and HLA in healthy donors. The overall study: Across some 400 genotyped donors, about 86% landed in the Caucasian-associated ancestry cluster. The study's findings and limits: A later analysis found common viral pathogens apparently linked to several of the most significant clusters. V- and J-gene trimming of TCR beta was linked (in a later analysis) to a missense DCLRE1C variant. Altogether, 150 to 200 TCR beta chains were recorded as cytomegalovirus-associated.

This CDR3 region has 14 residues. Trimming shortened V by 6 bases and J by 10 bases, and 16 bases separated the two germline ends. Looked up from germline, CDR1 is MGHRA and CDR2 is YSYEKL. With regard to this clone: Its cognate antigen is unknown.

The PCR used 60 Vbeta and 13 Jbeta primers. The assay was immunoSEQ multiplex PCR, and TCRdb's table has in-frame clones only and misses some. The profile shows some 96,000 clones, roughly 80% of them singletons. J is TRBJ1-6 and V is TRBV4-1; tentative D call: TRBD1 (5 bases). Sample: PBMCs. The TCR comes from a female donor in good health and CMV-seronegative. Here the CDR3 DNA reads TGCGCCAGCAGTCGGGACTCCCTGAGGTCACCCCTCCACTTT. Its translation is CASSRDSLRSPLHF.